This record concerns one T cell receptor (beta chain) sequence. PCR used 60 Vbeta primers and 13 Jbeta primers. Repertoires were generated with immunoSEQ multiplex PCR, while TCRdb's copy carries only in-frame clones and drops some. The sample holds about 160,000 clones, 85% seen once. V lost 2 bases and J lost 8, with 12 bases in between. Germline V CDR1 and CDR2: MDHEN, SYDVKM. The CDR3 length is 13 residues. This entry belongs to a study of cytomegalovirus exposure and HLA in healthy donors. V is TRBV28 and J is TRBJ1-2, with D uncertain. The clonotype originates from a boy aged 2-9 years in good health and CMV-seronegative. Sequenced material: PBMCs. CDR3 nucleotide sequence: TGTGCCAGCAGTTTAGGGAGTAGAAGGGGCTACACCTTC. It codes for CASSLGSRRGYTF.